Below are 30 T cell receptor beta chains sequenced from a single sample in a study of blood T cell repertoires in COVID-19. Repertoires were generated with immunoSEQ multiplex PCR, while TCRdb's copy carries only in-frame clones and drops some. The profile shows approximately 150,000 clones, 84% of them singletons. Input material: peripheral blood. The source is a woman between 45 and 60 years old in a cohort sampled during active or convalescent COVID-19.

This clone was found once. The chain combines TRBV11-3 with TRBJ2-3; 8 positions agree with TRBD2. Per the germline V gene, CDR1 is SGHNT and CDR2 is YENEEA. V lost 5 bases, J lost 4 bases, and 5 bases stayed unmatched. This CDR3 has 14 residues. The CDR3 nucleotides read TGTGCCAGCAGCACCAGCGGGGGTCCAGATACGCAGTATTTT. Its protein product is CASSTSGGPDTQYF.

This sequence joins TRBV25-1 and TRBJ1-6; D unresolved. The CDR3 contains 13 residues. Germline values: CDR1 MGHDK, CDR2 SYGVNS. V lost 4 bases and J lost 7, with 8 bases in between. In nucleotides, the CDR3 is TGTGCCAGCAGTGTCAGGAAGAATTCACCCCTCCACTTT. Amino acids: CASSVRKNSPLHF.

Here the CDR3 DNA reads TGTGCCAGCAGCCAGTCTGACGGACAGGGCGGTCAGCCCCAGCATTTT. Translating gives CASSQSDGQGGQPQHF. The chain uses TRBV4-2 and TRBJ1-5, with 8 bases matching TRBD1. Germline V gene lookup returns CDR1 LGHNA and CDR2 YNFKEQ. V dropped 3 bases and J dropped 6; count of bases not matched to a gene: 10. CDR3 length: 16 amino acids.

This clone came up once. J is TRBJ2-7 and V is TRBV18, with TRBD2 as a possible D gene (5 bases). The V and J ends lost 8 bases and 0 bases respectively, with 11 bases between them. Germline CDR1 and CDR2: KGHSH and LQKENI. The CDR3 length is 13 residues. The CDR3 DNA reads as TGTGCCAGCGCATCTGGGAGCTCCTACGAGCAGTACTTC. Translating gives CASASGSSYEQYF.

The chain combines TRBV5-4 with TRBJ2-3; TRBD2 agrees at 9 bases. Trimming cost V 0 bases and J 5 bases; bases outside gene matches: 10. Germline loops: CDR1 SGHNT, CDR2 YYREEE (reference sequence). This CDR3 region has 17 residues. The CDR3 DNA reads as TGTGCCAGCAGCTTGGCCGGAGCGGGGGGTGTCAGAGATACGCAGTATTTT. As protein: CASSLAGAGGVRDTQYF. Together with reference TRBV5-4 and TRBJ2-3, the CDR3 gives the full variable domain: ETGVTQSPTHLIKTRGQQVTLRCSSQSGHNTVSWYQQALGQGPQFIFQYYREEENGRGNFPPRFSGLQFPNYSSELNVNALELDDSALYLCASSLAGAGGVRDTQYFGPGTRLTVL.

This sequence joins TRBV12-3 or TRBV12-4 and TRBJ1-2; 8 bases align to TRBD1. This CDR3 has 12 residues. J was trimmed by 7 bases and V by 6 bases; bases with no gene match: 4. This CDR3 reads CASSRTGRGYTF. The CDR3 DNA sequence: TGTGCCAGCAGCCGGACAGGGCGTGGCTACACCTTC.

The rearrangement links TRBV10-3 to TRBJ1-3; D is possibly TRBD1 (5 bases). This CDR3 is 18 amino acids long. The germline gives CDR1 ENHRY, CDR2 SYGVKD. V lost 4 bases to trimming and J lost 0 bases, with 19 bases between them. CDR3 loop: CAISGRVWEGSSGNTIYF. The CDR3 nucleotides read TGTGCCATCAGTGGAAGGGTTTGGGAGGGGAGCTCTGGAAACACCATATATTTT.

The chain links TRBV7-9 to TRBJ2-7; D gene uncertain. Germline CDR1 reads SEHNR; CDR2 reads FQNEAQ (reference sequence). V was cut by 1 base and J by 1 base, with 8 bases left in between. The CDR3 contains 14 residues. CDR3 DNA: TGTGCCAGCAGCTTAGGGCAGGTATCCTACGAGCAGTACTTC. Translation gives CASSLGQVSYEQYF. Complete variable domain (other parts from reference TRBV7-9 and TRBJ2-7): DTGVSQNPRHKITKRGQNVTFRCDPISEHNRLYWYRQTLGQGPEFLTYFQNEAQLEKSRLLSDRFSAERPKGSFSTLEIQRTEQGDSAMYLCASSLGQVSYEQYFGPGTRLTVT.

In its sample, this clone was seen a few times. The chain recombines TRBV4-3 with TRBJ2-2, with TRBD1 matching 8 bases. The CDR3 contains 17 residues. Germline V gene data show CDR1 as LGHNA and CDR2 as YSLEER. J lost 1 base, V lost 0 bases, and 4 bases had no gene match. CDR3 DNA: TGCGCCAGCAGCCAAGATCCGGGGACAGGGAACACCGGGGAGCTGTTTTTT. The encoded protein is CASSQDPGTGNTGELFF.

A single count supports this clone. V is TRBV18 and J is TRBJ2-3, with 9 positions matching TRBD2. The germline CDR1 and CDR2 sequences are KGHSH and LQKENI. V trimming: 5 bases; J trimming: 1 base; junction bases outside the gene matches: 7. This CDR3 spans 16 amino acids. CDR3 coding DNA: TGTGCCAGCTCATCCTACCAGCGGGGGGGCACAGATACGCAGTATTTT. This gives the protein CASSSYQRGGTDTQYF.

V gene TRBV7-2 combines with J gene TRBJ1-5; D is undetermined. The CDR3 runs 13 residues. In germline, CDR1 is SGHTA, CDR2 FQGNSA. V was pared by 2 bases and J by 2 bases, with 4 bases between. CDR3 residues: CASSLSGNQPQHF. In DNA, the CDR3 is TGTGCCAGCAGCTTAAGCGGCAATCAGCCCCAGCATTTT.

In the case of this clone: This same CDR3 is encoded by further DNA sequences in the sample. The V and J genes are TRBV7-9 and TRBJ1-2; 8 bases are a match to TRBD1. V dropped 1 base and J dropped 7; count of bases not matched to a gene: 5. Germline V gene sequence: CDR1 SEHNR, CDR2 FQNEAQ (reference sequence). This CDR3 has 14 amino acids. CDR3 bases: TGTGCCAGCAGCTTAGGTCAGGGGGCCTTTGGCTACACCTTC. Protein sequence: CASSLGQGAFGYTF.

The count of this clone is one. The chain is built from TRBV18 and TRBJ1-6, with 7 bases matching TRBD1. This CDR3 is 14 amino acids long. Losses at the gene ends were 4 bases for V and 6 bases for J; bases not matched to a gene: 3. Germline V gene data show CDR1 as KGHSH and CDR2 as LQKENI. As DNA, the CDR3 is TGTGCCAGCTCACACAGGGGAAGTAATTCACCCCTCCACTTT. This translates into CASSHRGSNSPLHF.

The chain recombines TRBV7-9 with TRBJ1-1; 7 nucleotides match TRBD1. The trim removed 5 bases at V and 3 bases at J, leaving 12 bases unmatched. Germline loops: CDR1 SEHNR, CDR2 FQNEAQ (reference sequence). This CDR3 spans 16 amino acids. The CDR3 DNA reads TGTGCCAGCAGCACGACCCGACAGGGTTGGGACACTGAAGCTTTCTTT. It codes for CASSTTRQGWDTEAFF.

The rearrangement links TRBV6-4 to TRBJ1-1; D is uncertain. The CDR3 consists of 15 residues. V lost 3 bases and J lost 3, with 14 bases in between. Germline values: CDR1 MRHNA, CDR2 SNTAGT. The CDR3 DNA follows: TGTGCCAGCAGTGAAAGTAGAGATACGTACACTGAAGCTTTCTTT. As protein: CASSESRDTYTEAFF.

The chain links TRBV7-9 to TRBJ2-5; tentative D call: TRBD1 (6 bases). V gave up 5 bases and J gave up 5 bases, with 18 bases separating them. The length of the CDR3 is 15 residues. Germline loops: CDR1 SEHNR, CDR2 FQNEAQ (reference sequence). In DNA form, the CDR3 reads TGTGCCAGCAGCCCCGGATGGGACAAAGGGGAGACCCAGTACTTC. This encodes CASSPGWDKGETQYF.

The chain combines TRBV29-1 with TRBJ1-3, with unresolved D. Trimming removed 1 base from V and 1 base from J, with 11 bases in between. The CDR3 spans 15 residues. The germline V gene encodes CDR1 SQVTM and CDR2 ANQGSEA. This chain's CDR3 is CSVEASGFSGNTIYF. CDR3 DNA: TGCAGCGTTGAAGCCTCGGGGTTTTCTGGAAACACCATATATTTT.

This rearrangement joins TRBV4-1 to TRBJ2-5; tentatively, D is TRBD2 (7 bases). V dropped 3 bases and J dropped 5 bases, with 22 bases sitting between them. Germline V gene sequence: CDR1 MGHRA, CDR2 YSYEKL. The CDR3 is made up of 17 amino acids. CDR3 sequence (DNA): TGCGCCAGCAGCCACACCACTGGCGGGGGCGTCCTGGAGACCCAGTACTTC. This sequence encodes CASSHTTGGGVLETQYF.

CDR3 region: CASRLQGTGANVLTF. CDR3 nucleotide sequence: TGTGCCAGTAGGCTACAGGGGACTGGGGCCAACGTCCTGACTTTC. This chain connects TRBV19 to TRBJ2-6, with 7 bases fitting TRBD1. The CDR3 is 15 residues long. From germline, CDR1 is LNHDA and CDR2 SQIVND (reference sequence). Trimming at V came to 6 bases and at J to 2 bases, leaving 4 bases not matched to a gene.

This chain links TRBV11-2 with TRBJ1-2, with a possible D match to TRBD1 (5 bases). The CDR3 has 14 residues. Germline V gene data show CDR1 as SGHAT and CDR2 as FQNNGV. V lost 1 base and J 3 bases, leaving 9 bases between the germline ends. CDR3 residues: CASSLAETDYGYTF. The CDR3 coding sequence is TGTGCCAGCAGCTTAGCCGAGACAGACTATGGCTACACCTTC.

This CDR3 reads CASSEQGGSTEAFF. In nucleotides, the CDR3 is TGTGCCAGCAGTGAACAGGGTGGAAGCACTGAAGCTTTCTTT. The genes are TRBV2 and TRBJ1-1; D is perhaps TRBD1 (5 bases). This CDR3 spans 14 amino acids. The V end was cut by 2 bases, the J end by 4 bases, with 11 bases between. In germline, CDR1 is SNHLY, CDR2 FYNNEI.

CDR3 sequence reads: CASSSGIETQYF. In DNA, the CDR3 is TGTGCCAGCAGTTCGGGGATTGAGACCCAGTACTTC. The chain has TRBV6-2 or TRBV6-3 and TRBJ2-5, with D possibly being TRBD2 (5 bases). The CDR3 length is 12 residues. Germline V gene sequence: CDR1 MNHEY, CDR2 SVGEGT. Trimming pared 4 bases from V and 5 bases from J, leaving 8 bases between.

J is TRBJ1-3 and V is TRBV5-1, with 7 bases aligning to TRBD1. The V gene end was trimmed by 4 bases and the J gene end by 3 bases; junction bases not matched to a gene: 7. Germline V gene sequence: CDR1 SGHRS, CDR2 YFSETQ. This CDR3 region has 15 residues. Written as DNA, the CDR3 is TGCGCCAGCAGCCCCCGACAGGGTGATGGAAACACCATATATTTT. Protein product: CASSPRQGDGNTIYF. The full variable domain, completed using reference TRBV5-1 and TRBJ1-3, is KAGVTQTPRYLIKTRGQQVTLSCSPISGHRSVSWYQQTPGQGLQFLFEYFSETQRNKGNFPGRFSGRQFSNSRSEMNVSTLELGDSALYLCASSPRQGDGNTIYFGEGSWLTVV.

Comment on this clone: Other DNA sequences from this sample encode an identical CDR3 as well. The chain joins TRBV6-5 to TRBJ2-1; the D gene is possibly TRBD2 (5 bases). Germline V CDR1 and CDR2: MNHEY, SVGAGI. The CDR3 runs to 12 residues. V lost 6 bases, J lost 10 bases, and 13 bases lay in between. CDR3 region: CASRRLGGEQFF. The CDR3 nucleotides read TGTGCCAGCAGGCGCCTAGGAGGCGAGCAGTTCTTC.

The chain joins TRBV11-2 to TRBJ2-6, with TRBD1 matching over 11 bases. The J segment lost 5 bases and the V segment lost 5 bases, leaving 11 bases of the junction unmatched. CDR1 is SGHAT, CDR2 FQNNGV, per germline. The CDR3 is 18 amino acids. CDR3 loop: CASSRSGTGGSWANVLTF. CDR3 in DNA: TGTGCCAGCAGCAGGTCCGGGACAGGGGGATCGTGGGCCAACGTCCTGACTTTC.

This chain links TRBV21-1 with TRBJ1-1; whether TRBD1, the table's D call, matches the DNA was not checked. TRBV21-1 is reported as a pseudogene. The CDR3 extends over 14 amino acids. Written as DNA, the CDR3 is TGTGCCAGCAGCAAAGGAAAAGGGGGCACTGAAGCTTTCTTT. This codes for CASSKGKGGTEAFF.

In this sample, this clone turned up once. The chain couples TRBV15 to TRBJ2-5; a possible D gene is TRBD2 (5 bases). This CDR3 spans 15 amino acids. V was clipped by 3 bases and J by 3 bases, with 14 bases between them. CDR1 is LNHNV, CDR2 YYDKDF, per germline (reference sequence). The CDR3 loop reads CATSRRSGGEETQYF. The CDR3 DNA follows: TGTGCCACCAGCAGGAGAAGCGGTGGGGAAGAGACCCAGTACTTC. The full variable domain, rest sourced from reference TRBV15 and TRBJ2-5, is DAMVIQNPRYQVTQFGKPVTLSCSQTLNHNVMYWYQQKSSQAPKLLFHYYDKDFNNEADTPDNFQSRRPNTSFCFLDIRSPGLGDTAMYLCATSRRSGGEETQYFGPGTRLLVL.

The gene calls are TRBV11-3 and TRBJ2-3, with 9 bases aligning to TRBD2. The CDR3 is 17 amino acids. After removal of 0 bases from V and 4 bases from J, the junction contained 8 bases not matched to a gene. Per germline, CDR1 SGHNT and CDR2 YENEEA. The CDR3 region has the DNA TGTGCCAGCAGCTTAGATGGGCGCGGGGGGGCGGCAGATACGCAGTATTTT. It is translated as CASSLDGRGGAADTQYF.

The chain uses TRBV2 and TRBJ2-1; D perhaps matches TRBD2 (6 bases). The CDR3 totals 14 residues. Trimming left V 7 bases short and J 4 bases short, with 14 bases between. Per germline, CDR1 SNHLY and CDR2 FYNNEI. CDR3 sequence: CASNRGTIYNEQFF. The CDR3 DNA is TGTGCCAGCAACCGGGGGACGATATACAATGAGCAGTTCTTC.

This chain uses TRBV5-1 with TRBJ1-1, with a tentative D call TRBD1 (5 bases). Germline V gene lookup returns CDR1 SGHRS and CDR2 YFSETQ. The CDR3 is made up of 14 amino acids. Trimming took off 3 bases at V and 7 bases at J, with 16 bases between the two ends. The CDR3 is CASSSGTLTGEAFF. Here the CDR3 DNA reads TGCGCCAGCAGCTCGGGTACGCTTACAGGTGAAGCTTTCTTT.